This T cell receptor (beta chain) was sequenced in a study of CD8 T cells in Susac syndrome. Negative isolation yielded the CD8+ and CD4+ T cells, while FACS enriched the TEMRA cells. Points from the study as a whole: It was acknowledged in the study that its TCR sequencing and HLA analysis involved a relatively small number of individuals.

Germline CDR1 and CDR2: SGDLS and YYNGEE. This CDR3 has 18 amino acids. With V trimmed by 7 bases and J by 5 bases, 22 bases remained unmatched. After extraction with the RNeasy kit, 0.5 to 1 ug of the RNA was reverse transcribed using random hexamers. The amplification used immunoSEQ multiplex PCR on TCR beta CDR3; it spanned 54 Vbeta and 13 Jbeta. TCRdb re-analysed the immunoSEQ multiplex PCR reads in MiXCR, keeping a single row per CDR3 protein. Among about 120,000 distinct CDR3 sequences listed, about nine tenths were seen once. For this clonotype: Its antigen remains unknown.

The rearrangement links TRBV9 to TRBJ2-7; 9 nucleotides line up with TRBD2. The specimen sequenced was CD4+ T cells from PBMCs. The sequence derives from a human donor in good health. Here the CDR3 reads CASPRRWLAGPEGDEQYF. The CDR3 DNA is TGTGCCAGCCCGCGGAGATGGCTAGCGGGACCCGAGGGGGACGAGCAGTACTTC.